This TCR beta chain is drawn from a study of CD8 T cells in Susac syndrome (dated 2019 in TCRdb). Regarding the research as a whole: Of the Susac syndrome patients who were sequenced, under 10 were in clinical remission while six had clinically active disease. Repertoire sequencing was used to test whether CD8+ T cell activation and differentiation in Susac syndrome was antigen driven. At blood withdrawal, Susac syndrome patients were either therapy-naive, taking corticosteroids (in some cases with IVIg as well), or taking IVIg alone. The study compared CD8+ T cell repertoire clonality among approximately twelve healthy donors, roughly 14 Susac syndrome patients and fewer than 19 multiple sclerosis patients.

Peripheral blood CD8+ and CD4+ T cells from healthy donors, Susac syndrome patients and multiple sclerosis patients were profiled by high-throughput TCR beta sequencing. The Susac syndrome patients fulfilled recently defined diagnostic criteria for either definite or probable disease. Bulk CD8+ and CD4+ T cells were purified by magnetic negative isolation, while CD8+ TEMRA cells were enriched using FACS. Blood was collected in EDTA tubes and processed within 24 hours, with PBMCs isolated through density gradient centrifugation. PBMCs destined for TCR sequencing were cryopreserved in liquid nitrogen and later thawed in a 37 °C water bath. Purity of sorted or isolated CD4+, CD8+ and CD8+ TEMRA cells was at least 90%. CDR3 length: 17 amino acids, cysteine to phenylalanine. The only DNA kept is the CDR3, 51 bases in frame from the first base. CDR1 is given as SGHNT and CDR2 as YYREEE, both from the germline V gene (reference sequence). At the junction V is shortened by 2 bases and J by 2 bases, with 19 bases in between.

RNA was extracted with the RNeasy kit and about 0.5 to 1 ug was reverse transcribed using random hexamers. The immunoSEQ multiplex PCR assay, which covers 54 Vbeta and 13 Jbeta segments, was used to amplify TCR beta CDR3 regions. To correct PCR amplification bias, a synthetic template baseline was used for both primer optimization and computational correction. In the source study's methods: Reads were annotated to V, D and J genes per IMGT and analyzed with immunoSEQ Analyzer, keeping only productive sequences. Clonality was calculated as one minus the Shannon entropy normalized by log2 of the number of productive unique sequences. Public and private clones were assessed among the 100 most prevalent clones of each patient and control. A clone was defined as Susac-specific if it was absent from the healthy and MS cohorts, from 1052 published viral clones and from other ImmuneACCESS disease sequences. TCRdb trimmed public reads at Q25 via fastp, called clones via MiXCR and kept in-frame beta chains. Every distinct CDR3 protein forms one entry, paired with its most common genes and DNA. It is TCRdb's table, rather than the study itself, that gives the V and J calls and clone size. The sample table holds approximately 190,000 distinct CDR3 sequences, of which more than 85% were seen once. The ten biggest clones cover about 0.15% of the sample.

General findings and caveats noted by the study authors: In the total CD8+ and CD8+ TEMRA repertoires, around 17 and five Susac-specific public clones, respectively, were identified. Clonal expansion was observed in Susac syndrome CD8+ repertoires, with the highest expansion in CD8+ TEMRA cells and greater expansion in clinically active than in remitting patients. The study acknowledged that relatively few individuals were included in the TCR sequencing and HLA analysis.

Note on this clonotype: The clone's antigen remains unknown. Per-base quality was not reported, and no clone a single base away is much larger than it.

The chain was built from TRBV5-4 and TRBJ1-1; a weak D assignment points to TRBD1 (5 bases agree). The clonotype was recovered from a human donor with Susac syndrome. The specimen was CD8+ T cells from PBMCs. The bases read TGTGCCAGCAGCTTAGGTGGGGCCGCTAGGGGAAACACTGAAGCTTTCTTT. Its protein reads: CASSLGGAARGNTEAFF.